This TCR beta chain originates from a study of blood T cell repertoires in COVID-19. About the research overall: Acute-phase and convalescent COVID-19 samples originated in the United States, Italy and Spain. PBMCs, B-cell-depleted T cells, or T cells were the source of the cDNA or gDNA that made up the material.

The CDR3 has 16 amino acids. V gave up 4 bases and J gave up 4 bases; unmatched junction bases: 9. Germline V gene data show CDR1 as KGHDR and CDR2 as SFDVKD. This table comes from immunoSEQ multiplex PCR, and its TCRdb copy is limited to in-frame clones, with some not included. The profile shows about 55,000 clones, roughly 87% of them singletons. The Seattle patients, enrolled during active infection, were followed longitudinally. The chain is built from TRBV24-1 and TRBJ2-1, with 7 bases lining up with TRBD1. This receptor was obtained from a man aged 35 to 55 with COVID-19, enrolled during active disease. The sequenced sample consisted of peripheral blood. As DNA, the CDR3 is TGTGCCACCAGTGACTCTGGACAGGAAAATTACAATGAGCAGTTCTTC. This codes for CATSDSGQENYNEQFF.